This T cell receptor (beta chain) was obtained from a study of response to subunit inactivated influenza vaccine (dated by TCRdb to 2017 to 2018). The study in broad terms: Deep quantitative T cell receptor repertoire profiling was used in the study to track responses to a trivalent subunit inactivated influenza vaccine.

Library generation was performed with RT-PCR. The reads were generated on an Illumina HiSeq 2500. TCRdb passed the public sequencing reads through fastp at Q25 and MiXCR, retaining productive beta sequences. Each CDR3 protein gets just one entry, which takes the most common genes and DNA from the rows behind it. The sample table holds roughly 570,000 distinct CDR3 sequences, of which roughly 15% were seen once. The top ten constitute 11% of the sample. Overall study outcomes, separate from this receptor: The authors proposed that each seasonal influenza vaccination may bring in only a limited number of new T cells.

Only a few counts were recorded for this clonotype. Its target antigen remains unknown. No per-base quality is available; no much larger clone lies one base away. The V end loses 2 bases and the J end loses 7 bases, and a stretch of 21 bases separates them. According to the germline V gene, CDR1 reads SGHRS and CDR2 reads YFSETQ. From the cysteine up to the phenylalanine, the CDR3 has a length of 17 residues. The entry retains the CDR3 DNA only, 51 bases that are in frame from base 1. Recombination joined TRBV5-1 with TRBJ2-2; the D region may be TRBD1 or TRBD2, each matching 6 bases equally. The receptor's source is a man aged 50 to 60 who received an inactivated influenza vaccine. Donor details come from another sample of the same person, matched by shared clones. Material: PBMCs from blood, obtained roughly 13 days after vaccination. The DNA is as follows: TGCGCCAGCAGCTTTGGGGGGCGCAGCGTTGGAGTCGGGGAGCTGTTTTTT. The encoded protein is CASSFGGRSVGVGELFF.